Each of the 19 T cell receptor beta chains below was sequenced from the same sample in a study of cytomegalovirus exposure and HLA in healthy donors. The study ran its PCR with 60 Vbeta and 13 Jbeta primers. Profiling relied on immunoSEQ multiplex PCR, and the TCRdb table lists in-frame clones only, not all of them. The repertoire holds approximately 160,000 clones, with approximately 79% as singletons. Sequencing was performed on PBMCs. These receptors came from a male donor in good health and CMV-seronegative.

The chain recombines TRBV18 with TRBJ1-6; no firm D call. The germline V gene encodes CDR1 KGHSH and CDR2 LQKENI. The CDR3 is made up of 15 amino acids. The V gene lost 0 bases and the J gene lost 0 bases, with 3 bases spanning the gap. CDR3 in amino acids: CASSPPSSYNSPLHF. DNA of the CDR3: TGTGCCAGCTCACCACCGAGCTCCTATAATTCACCCCTCCACTTT.

The chain couples TRBV6-5 to TRBJ2-7; maybe TRBD1 (5 bases). The V gene's germline CDR1 is MNHEY and CDR2 SVGAGI. This CDR3 comprises 13 residues. V dropped 6 bases and J dropped 2 bases, with 11 bases sitting between them. The CDR3 region has the DNA TGTGCCAGCAGCCCCTGGGGCGCCTACGAGCAGTACTTC. It specifies CASSPWGAYEQYF.

The CDR3 DNA reads as TGTGCCAGCAGTGAAAGAGCGGGAGTGGGAGATACGCAGTATTTT. The encoded protein is CASSERAGVGDTQYF. The gene calls are TRBV2 and TRBJ2-3; 8 nucleotides align to TRBD2. The CDR3 is made up of 15 amino acids. CDR1 and CDR2 (germline): SNHLY, FYNNEI. V shed 2 bases, J shed 5 bases, and the junction held 6 bases outside the gene matches. The full variable domain, its missing parts supplied by reference TRBV2 and TRBJ2-3, is EPEVTQTPSHQVTQMGQEVILRCVPISNHLYFYWYRQILGQKVEFLVSFYNNEISEKSEIFDDQFSVERPDGSNFTLKIRSTKLEDSAMYFCASSERAGVGDTQYFGPGTRLTVL.

On this clone: This sample includes further DNA sequences coding for the same CDR3. CDR3 sequence: CASSLDTYNEQFF. CDR3 bases: TGTGCCAGCAGTTTAGACACGTACAATGAGCAGTTCTTC. The gene calls are TRBV28 and TRBJ2-1; no clear D gene. The CDR3 extends over 13 amino acids. Germline loops: CDR1 MDHEN, CDR2 SYDVKM. Deletions cut 2 bases from V and 4 bases from J, with 6 bases between.

The J gene is TRBJ2-7, the V gene TRBV9; possible D gene TRBD2, 5 bases. Trimming shortened V by 2 bases and J by 5 bases, and 14 bases separated the two germline ends. The CDR3 has 14 residues. Germline lookup yields CDR1 SGDLS and CDR2 YYNGEE. In nucleotides, the CDR3 is TGTGCCAGCAGCGTGGGCGGTTACGGGAACGAGCAGTACTTC. Protein sequence: CASSVGGYGNEQYF.

This rearrangement joins TRBV7-3 to TRBJ1-2; 9 bases fit TRBD1. CDR3 length: 16 amino acids. Germline trimming cut 2 bases from V and 7 bases from J; bases unmatched to any gene: 11. From germline, CDR1 is SGHTA and CDR2 FQGTGA. The CDR3 here is CASSLPTSGTGFGYTF. CDR3 DNA sequence: TGTGCCAGCAGCTTACCGACCTCCGGGACAGGGTTTGGCTACACCTTC.

The rearrangement uses TRBV7-6 and TRBJ1-1; D is unresolved. The germline gives CDR1 SGHVS, CDR2 FNYEAQ. This CDR3 comprises 14 residues. Between the trimmed V and J ends, which lost 3 bases and 0 bases, there was a span of 8 bases. CDR3 amino acids: CASSLGSMNTEAFF. DNA for the CDR3: TGTGCCAGCAGCTTGGGCAGTATGAACACTGAAGCTTTCTTT. Based on the CDR3 plus reference TRBV7-6 and TRBJ1-1, the full variable domain is GAGVSQSPRYKVTKRGQDVALRCDPISGHVSLYWYRQALGQGPEFLTYFNYEAQQDKSGLPNDRFSAERPEGSISTLTIQRTEQRDSAMYRCASSLGSMNTEAFFGQGTRLTVV.

The chain employs TRBV7-6 and TRBJ2-1; a weak D match, TRBD2 (5 bases). CDR1 is SGHVS, CDR2 FNYEAQ, per germline. The CDR3 has 13 amino acids. V gave up 1 base and J gave up 6 bases, with 7 bases separating them. The CDR3 DNA sequence: TGTGCCAGCAGCTTAGGACTACCCAATGAGCAGTTCTTC. Residues: CASSLGLPNEQFF.

The genes are TRBV27 and TRBJ2-3, with D possibly matching TRBD2 (7 bases). The CDR3 totals 14 residues. The V gene's germline CDR1 is MNHEY and CDR2 SMNVEV (reference sequence). Trimming stripped 3 bases from V and 4 bases from J, with 11 bases between. CDR3 loop: CASSLGAGADTQYF. In nucleotides, the CDR3 is TGTGCCAGCAGTTTGGGGGCGGGGGCAGATACGCAGTATTTT.

The chain carries TRBV5-1 and TRBJ2-5; TRBD2 agrees at 15 bases. The CDR3 length is 16 residues. Germline loops: CDR1 SGHRS, CDR2 YFSETQ. J lost 4 bases, V lost 4 bases, and 5 bases had no gene match. CDR3 sequence reads: CASSHRTSGGGETQYF. The CDR3 DNA is TGCGCCAGCAGCCACCGGACTAGCGGGGGGGGAGAGACCCAGTACTTC.

V and J are TRBV7-8 and TRBJ2-1, with 7 positions matching TRBD2. There are 16 residues in the CDR3. The germline V gene has CDR1 SGHVS and CDR2 FQNEAQ. J was trimmed by 7 bases and V by 4 bases; bases with no gene match: 13. The CDR3 DNA follows: TGTGCCAGCAGCTGGGGCTCCGGGACTACCTCGAATGAGCAGTTCTTC. Translation: CASSWGSGTTSNEQFF.

V usage is TRBV11-3 and J usage is TRBJ1-4; TRBD1 agrees at 8 bases. Trimming removed 4 bases from V and 2 bases from J; junction bases left unmatched: 3. The CDR3 is made up of 15 amino acids. Per germline, CDR1 SGHNT and CDR2 YENEEA. For the CDR3, the DNA is TGTGCCAGCAGCTCCAGGGGGCCCACTAATGAAAAACTGTTTTTT. It translates to CASSSRGPTNEKLFF.

This clone was counted only a few times. The rearrangement links TRBV18 to TRBJ1-3; D might be TRBD1 (6 bases). CDR3 size: 16 residues. Germline-derived CDR1 and CDR2 are KGHSH and LQKENI. V lost 6 bases to trimming and J lost 0 bases, with 15 bases between them. The CDR3 is CASSPGTPSSGNTIYF. The CDR3 coding sequence is TGTGCCAGCTCCCCCGGGACACCGAGCTCTGGAAACACCATATATTTT.

The chain employs TRBV7-2 and TRBJ1-2; 9 bases map to TRBD1. V was pared by 5 bases and J by 8 bases, with 3 bases of the junction left unmatched. The CDR3 loop spans 12 amino acids. Germline V gives CDR1 SGHTA, CDR2 FQGNSA. CDR3 sequence reads: CASSGTGRGYTF. DNA for the CDR3: TGTGCCAGCAGCGGGACAGGGAGGGGCTACACCTTC.

J is TRBJ2-3 and V is TRBV27; 9 positions match TRBD1. The CDR3 runs to 14 residues. J gave up 5 bases and V 7 bases, and 7 bases lay outside the gene matches. The germline CDR1 and CDR2 sequences are MNHEY and SMNVEV (reference sequence). CDR3 loop: CASTTTGGGDTQYF. As DNA, the CDR3 is TGTGCCAGCACCACGACAGGGGGTGGAGATACGCAGTATTTT.

The V gene is TRBV6-1, the J gene TRBJ1-4; TRBD1 agrees at 8 bases. The CDR3 has 15 amino acids. Germline V gene data show CDR1 as MNHNS and CDR2 as SASEGT. With V trimmed by 4 bases and J by 4 bases, 5 bases remained unmatched. CDR3 amino acids: CASSGGTGLNEKLFF. CDR3 nucleotides: TGTGCCAGCAGTGGGGGGACAGGTCTTAATGAAAAACTGTTTTTT.

This chain connects TRBV5-4 to TRBJ2-5; the D is unclear. The CDR3 loop spans 15 amino acids. The germline gives CDR1 SGHNT, CDR2 YYREEE (reference sequence). Trimming left V 4 bases short and J 4 bases short, with 17 bases between. The CDR3 DNA is TGTGCCAGCAGCCCATTGACATCCTTGGGAGAGACCCAGTACTTC. Protein sequence: CASSPLTSLGETQYF.

The rearrangement joins TRBV5-1 to TRBJ2-1; 8 bases are shared with TRBD2. The V and J ends lost 5 bases and 5 bases, in that order; junction bases with no gene match: 21. Germline values: CDR1 SGHRS, CDR2 YFSETQ. The CDR3 length is 19 residues. The CDR3 here is CASSSSVGTRRTLHNEQFF. The CDR3 coding sequence is TGCGCCAGCAGTTCATCGGTAGGGACTAGGAGGACTCTGCACAATGAGCAGTTCTTC.

V usage is TRBV28 and J usage is TRBJ1-2, with 7 bases that match TRBD1. Germline CDR1 MDHEN, CDR2 SYDVKM. CDR3 length equals 14 residues. V gave up 3 bases and J gave up 3 bases; unmatched junction bases: 4. CDR3 DNA: TGTGCCAGCAGTTTTTTCGACAGGGACTATGGCTACACCTTC. This codes for CASSFFDRDYGYTF.